This entry lists 27 T cell receptor beta chains sequenced from one sample in a study of CD4 T cells in relation to SARS-CoV-2 and coronaviruses. Their antigens remain unidentified. CD4+ T cells from unexposed donors were obtained before the COVID-19 pandemic (2011-2018). The cells were cultured for around ten days before CD4+ T cells were isolated. The assay was immunoSEQ multiplex PCR, and TCRdb's table has in-frame clones only and misses some. The sample contains about 17,000 clones, about 80% of which appear only once. Sequencing was done on a sample of CD4+ T cells from PBMCs, cultured in vitro. These receptors were taken from a human donor in good health.

The rearrangement uses TRBV18 and TRBJ2-7; D may be TRBD1 (5 bases). V lost 6 bases and J lost 4, with 16 bases in between. This CDR3 spans 14 amino acids. Germline assignment: CDR1 KGHSH and CDR2 LQKENI. The DNA of the CDR3 is TGTGCCAGCTCCTTACGGGCAGGGAAATACGAGCAGTACTTC. This codes for CASSLRAGKYEQYF. The whole variable domain, remainder taken from reference TRBV18 and TRBJ2-7, is NAGVMQNPRHLVRRRGQEARLRCSPMKGHSHVYWYRQLPEEGLKFMVYLQKENIIDESGMPKERFSAEFPKEGPSILRIQQVVRGDSAAYFCASSLRAGKYEQYFGPGTRLTVT.

This clone was counted between two and nine times. The chain carries TRBV7-8 and TRBJ2-7, with D possibly TRBD2 on 5 matching bases. Trimming pared 5 bases from V and 4 bases from J, leaving 18 bases between. Germline assignment: CDR1 SGHVS and CDR2 FQNEAQ. This CDR3 has 15 residues. CDR3 region: CASSPQRAILYEQYF. CDR3 coding DNA: TGTGCCAGCAGCCCGCAGAGGGCCATTCTGTACGAGCAGTACTTC.

The V call is TRBV9, the J call TRBJ1-1; possible D gene TRBD1, 6 bases. The germline V gene has CDR1 SGDLS and CDR2 YYNGEE. Trimming took 5 bases from V and 5 from J, leaving 13 bases between them. The CDR3 is 13 amino acids. The CDR3 nucleotides are TGTGCCAGCAGTGGGGGGGCGCTTACTGAAGCTTTCTTT. Residues: CASSGGALTEAFF.

This clone turned up a few times. The chain couples TRBV6-6 to TRBJ1-6; no firm D call. The CDR3 length is 12 residues. V dropped 2 bases and J dropped 16 bases, with 12 bases sitting between them. Germline V gene data show CDR1 as MNHNY and CDR2 as SVGAGI (reference sequence). In DNA form, the CDR3 reads TGTGCCAGCAGTTACCCCGATAGATCTCTCCACTTT. This translates into CASSYPDRSLHF.

This sequence joins TRBV7-3 and TRBJ2-7; the D is unclear. This CDR3 comprises 13 residues. V lost 4 bases to trimming and J lost 5 bases, with 12 bases between them. CDR1 SGHTA and CDR2 FQGTGA come from the germline V gene. The CDR3 loop reads CASSSQKSHEQYF. CDR3 DNA sequence: TGTGCCAGCAGCTCCCAAAAGTCCCACGAGCAGTACTTC.

V and J are TRBV19 and TRBJ1-2; TRBD1 agrees at 8 bases. The CDR3 sequence is 14 residues long. The ends lost 3 bases at V and 13 bases at J; junction bases unmatched: 13. Germline V gene lookup returns CDR1 LNHDA and CDR2 SQIVND (reference sequence). In DNA, the CDR3 is TGTGCCAGTAGTATTTGGCGAACAGGGGGGACTGCCACCTTC. Its translation is CASSIWRTGGTATF.

CDR3 nucleotides: TGTGCCAGCAGCACTGGGGCTTCTGGAAACACCATATATTTT. Its protein is CASSTGASGNTIYF. V usage is TRBV9 and J usage is TRBJ1-3, with D perhaps matching TRBD1 (5 bases). This CDR3 has 14 amino acids. Germline V gene sequence: CDR1 SGDLS, CDR2 YYNGEE. V lost 4 bases, J lost 1 base, and 9 bases lay in between.

The V gene is TRBV7-7, the J gene TRBJ2-5, with a tentative D call TRBD2 (6 bases). The CDR3 covers 15 residues. Between the trimmed V and J ends, which lost 4 bases and 2 bases, there was a span of 14 bases. CDR1 is SSHAT and CDR2 is FNYEAQ in the germline V gene (reference sequence). The CDR3 DNA reads as TGTGCCAGCAGCTGGAGGAGGGGCGGTCAAGAGACCCAGTACTTC. Protein sequence: CASSWRRGGQETQYF.

V and J are TRBV5-1 and TRBJ2-7, with 7 positions matching TRBD1. This CDR3 is 17 amino acids long. Trimming cost V 4 bases and J 6 bases; bases outside gene matches: 19. The germline V gene has CDR1 SGHRS and CDR2 YFSETQ. CDR3 sequence (DNA): TGCGCCAGCAGCCTCACCGGGACAGACAATAGGTTACGCGAGCAGTACTTC. Its protein product is CASSLTGTDNRLREQYF.

The J gene is TRBJ2-3, the V gene TRBV18; no reliable D call. The V gene lost 6 bases and the J gene lost 12 bases, with 16 bases spanning the gap. Germline loops: CDR1 KGHSH, CDR2 LQKENI. The CDR3 consists of 12 residues. The CDR3 is CASSLTGGSQYF. The CDR3 DNA follows: TGTGCCAGCTCTCTCACGGGTGGGTCCCAGTATTTT.

This chain connects TRBV6-6 to TRBJ1-1; D not resolved. The germline CDR1 and CDR2 sequences are MNHNY and SVGAGI (reference sequence). The CDR3 sequence is 13 residues long. Deletions cut 10 bases from V and 4 bases from J, with 16 bases between. The CDR3 nucleotides read TGTGCCACCCCCGGGCATGAGGGCACTGAAGCTTTCTTT. Protein sequence: CATPGHEGTEAFF.

The rearrangement uses TRBV9 and TRBJ2-1; D possibly corresponds to TRBD2 (6 bases). The V gene's germline CDR1 is SGDLS and CDR2 YYNGEE. The CDR3 extends over 15 amino acids. Trimming stripped 2 bases from V and 4 bases from J, with 13 bases between. CDR3 sequence reads: CASSVEGLAYNEQFF. The CDR3 bases are TGTGCCAGCAGCGTGGAGGGCCTGGCGTACAATGAGCAGTTCTTC.

J is TRBJ1-2 and V is TRBV19; D not certain. V dropped 6 bases and J dropped 4 bases, with 21 bases sitting between them. Germline V gene data show CDR1 as LNHDA and CDR2 as SQIVND (reference sequence). The CDR3 extends over 16 amino acids. CDR3 DNA: TGTGCCAGTAGAAAGAACTCGGGAGGCGATTCCTATGGCTACACCTTC. It specifies CASRKNSGGDSYGYTF.

J is TRBJ2-7 and V is TRBV5-1; D not resolved. Germline V gene sequence: CDR1 SGHRS, CDR2 YFSETQ. This CDR3 contains 13 residues. V lost 4 bases and J lost 5, with 13 bases in between. As DNA, the CDR3 is TGCGCCAGCAGCAACGAGTTCCCCCACGAGCAGTACTTC. It specifies CASSNEFPHEQYF.

The chain carries TRBV10-2 and TRBJ1-2; D not certain. In germline, CDR1 is WSHSY, CDR2 SAAADI. There are 15 residues in the CDR3. Trimming left V 6 bases short and J 2 bases short, with 16 bases between. CDR3 nucleotides: TGCGCCAGCAGGGTCGAAAGACCGACAAACTATGGCTACACCTTC. Encoded protein: CASRVERPTNYGYTF.

The V and J genes are TRBV2 and TRBJ2-2; 7 bases are shared with TRBD1. J was trimmed by 6 bases and V by 2 bases; bases with no gene match: 6. The CDR3 has 15 residues. CDR1 and CDR2 from the germline V gene are SNHLY and FYNNEI. For the CDR3, the DNA is TGTGCCAGCAGTGAACAGACAGGGAAGGCCGGGGAGCTGTTTTTT. Amino acid sequence: CASSEQTGKAGELFF.

The V call is TRBV4-3, the J call TRBJ2-3; 14 bases align to TRBD2. The ends lost 0 bases at V and 2 bases at J; junction bases unmatched: 4. The CDR3 contains 18 residues. Per germline, CDR1 LGHNA and CDR2 YSLEER. The CDR3 DNA reads as TGCGCCAGCAGCCAAGATAGGACTAGCGGGGGGTACACAGATACGCAGTATTTT. Its translation is CASSQDRTSGGYTDTQYF.

The J gene is TRBJ2-7, the V gene TRBV18; D possibly corresponds to TRBD1 (6 bases). In germline, CDR1 is KGHSH, CDR2 LQKENI. This CDR3 region has 17 residues. With 4 bases removed from V and 0 bases from J, the gap between germline ends came to 19 bases. DNA of the CDR3: TGTGCCAGCTCACGGCCTGGTACAGGGCCCTCCTCCTACGAGCAGTACTTC. Translation: CASSRPGTGPSSYEQYF. The variable domain in full, with the rest retrieved from reference TRBV18 and TRBJ2-7, is NAGVMQNPRHLVRRRGQEARLRCSPMKGHSHVYWYRQLPEEGLKFMVYLQKENIIDESGMPKERFSAEFPKEGPSILRIQQVVRGDSAAYFCASSRPGTGPSSYEQYFGPGTRLTVT.

V and J are TRBV4-2 and TRBJ2-1; 11 positions match TRBD2. Germline assignment: CDR1 LGHNA and CDR2 YNFKEQ. The CDR3 has 16 residues. Losses at the gene ends were 0 bases for V and 15 bases for J; bases not matched to a gene: 13. CDR3 amino acids: CASSQEWRGLAATAFF. The CDR3 DNA reads TGTGCCAGCAGCCAAGAATGGCGGGGACTAGCGGCCACCGCGTTCTTC.

J is TRBJ2-3 and V is TRBV5-4, with 10 bases that match TRBD1. The CDR3 covers 15 residues. Germline-derived CDR1 and CDR2 are SGHNT and YYREEE (reference sequence). J gave up 3 bases and V 3 bases, and 4 bases lay outside the gene matches. The CDR3 protein is CASSYPGQGTDTQYF. The CDR3 coding sequence is TGTGCCAGCAGCTATCCGGGACAGGGGACAGATACGCAGTATTTT.

This clone was picked up a small number of times. The chain combines TRBV5-1 with TRBJ1-1, with TRBD1 identical over 8 bases. V shed 6 bases and J 1 base; nucleotides not matched to a gene: 8. The CDR3 has 15 amino acids. CDR1 is SGHRS, CDR2 YFSETQ, per germline. CDR3 sequence: CASNPGQGWNTEAFF. The DNA of the CDR3 is TGCGCCAGCAACCCTGGACAGGGCTGGAACACTGAAGCTTTCTTT.

The V and J genes are TRBV27 and TRBJ1-5, with 7 bases lining up with TRBD1. The V and J ends lost 4 bases and 3 bases, in that order; junction bases with no gene match: 6. The length of the CDR3 is 15 residues. In germline, CDR1 is MNHEY, CDR2 SMNVEV (reference sequence). The CDR3 DNA follows: TGTGCCAGCAGTTCCCTCAGGGGGATCAATCAGCCCCAGCATTTT. Its translation is CASSSLRGINQPQHF.

The chain recombines TRBV5-4 with TRBJ2-3; 7 nucleotides line up with TRBD2. V was clipped by 6 bases and J by 0 bases; unmatched bases: 13. Germline loops: CDR1 SGHNT, CDR2 YYREEE (reference sequence). This CDR3 is 17 amino acids long. In DNA form, the CDR3 reads TGTGCCAGCAACCATTTGAATAGCGGGTCTAGCACAGATACGCAGTATTTT. Encoded protein: CASNHLNSGSSTDTQYF.

V usage is TRBV19 and J usage is TRBJ2-7; D remains unclear. CDR1 is LNHDA, CDR2 SQIVND, per germline (reference sequence). The CDR3 consists of 15 residues. Trimming shortened V by 4 bases and J by 0 bases, and 13 bases separated the two germline ends. The chain's CDR3 is CASSTGTANSYEQYF. The CDR3 bases are TGTGCCAGTAGTACCGGAACTGCGAACTCCTACGAGCAGTACTTC. The variable domain in full, with the rest retrieved from reference TRBV19 and TRBJ2-7, is DGGITQSPKYLFRKEGQNVTLSCEQNLNHDAMYWYRQDPGQGLRLIYYSQIVNDFQKGDIAEGYSVSREKKESFPLTVTSAQKNPTAFYLCASSTGTANSYEQYFGPGTRLTVT.

The gene calls are TRBV27 and TRBJ2-3; tentatively, D is TRBD2 (6 bases). The V gene lost 7 bases and the J gene lost 3 bases, with 14 bases spanning the gap. CDR1 is MNHEY, CDR2 SMNVEV, per germline (reference sequence). This CDR3 is built from 14 residues. CDR3 nucleotides: TGTGCCAGCAATAGGCGGGACTGGACAGATACGCAGTATTTT. As protein: CASNRRDWTDTQYF.

The J gene is TRBJ1-1, the V gene TRBV18; no clear D. CDR1 is KGHSH and CDR2 is LQKENI in the germline V gene. V was pared by 0 bases and J by 1 base, with 6 bases between. The CDR3 is made up of 14 amino acids. CDR3 nucleotide sequence: TGTGCCAGCTCACCACCGAACGGGAACACTGAAGCTTTCTTT. It codes for CASSPPNGNTEAFF.

This clone has a handful of counts. The rearrangement links TRBV18 to TRBJ1-2; TRBD1 aligns across 10 bases. The CDR3 runs to 13 residues. Germline V gene lookup returns CDR1 KGHSH and CDR2 LQKENI. Losses at the gene ends were 3 bases for V and 8 bases for J; bases not matched to a gene: 3. This chain's CDR3 is CASSPSGQGGYTF. CDR3 nucleotide sequence: TGTGCCAGCTCACCTTCGGGACAGGGGGGCTACACCTTC.